A selection of T cell receptor beta chains follows, all from one sample in a study of cytomegalovirus exposure and HLA in healthy donors. Profiling relied on immunoSEQ multiplex PCR, and the TCRdb table lists in-frame clones only, not all of them. Of over 200,000 clones detected, roughly 80% appear once; the ten largest clones hold around 3.9%. Sequencing input: PBMCs. The source of these receptors is a male donor in good health and CMV-seronegative. Each CDR3 is given with its conserved first and last residue. A D gene is named only where the DNA matches it firmly. Rows give clone size only sometimes, using once, few, many, or a class for an expanded clone.

>TRBJ1-5|TRBV6-1|NA|NA
CASSEAGRGHQPQHF
TGTGCCAGCAGTGAAGCGGGCAGGGGCCATCAGCCCCAGCATTTT
>TRBJ2-5|TRBV4-1|NA|TRBD2
CASSHLRGLARKETQYF
TGCGCCAGCAGCCATTTAAGAGGACTAGCGCGGAAAGAGACCCAGTACTTC
>TRBJ2-2|TRBV27|NA|TRBD1
CASSLGTGNTGELFF
TGTGCCAGCAGCCTAGGGACAGGTAACACCGGGGAGCTGTTTTTT
>TRBJ2-2|TRBV5-1|once|TRBD2
CASSLGGSTGELFF
TGCGCCAGCAGCTTGGGCGGGAGCACCGGGGAGCTGTTTTTT
>TRBJ1-6|TRBV2|NA|NA
CASSGRGLNSPLHF
TGTGCCAGCAGTGGAAGGGGTTTGAATTCACCCCTCCACTTT
>TRBJ2-5|TRBV18|NA|NA
CASSPHHGSETQYF
TGTGCCAGCTCACCACATCATGGCAGTGAGACCCAGTACTTC
>TRBJ2-3|TRBV5-1|NA|TRBD2
CASSLARGGTDTQYF
TGCGCCAGCAGCTTGGCCCGGGGGGGCACAGATACGCAGTATTTT
>TRBJ2-7|TRBV25-1|NA|NA
CASNEGRGYEQYF
TGTGCCAGCAACGAGGGCCGGGGCTACGAGCAGTACTTC
>TRBJ1-2|TRBV5-1|NA|NA
CASSLGGGSNYGYTF
TGCGCCAGCAGCTTGGGGGGGGGTTCCAACTATGGCTACACCTTC
>TRBJ1-5|TRBV19|NA|NA
CATSRLNQPQHF
TGTGCCACTTCGAGGCTGAATCAGCCCCAGCATTTT
>TRBJ2-7|TRBV2|NA|TRBD1
CASMGDEGQGAYEQYF
TGTGCCAGTATGGGGGACGAGGGACAGGGGGCCTACGAGCAGTACTTC
>TRBJ2-1|TRBV10-2|NA|TRBD2
CASMKWSSGVIPHEQFF
TGCGCCAGCATGAAGTGGTCCAGCGGGGTCATCCCCCATGAGCAGTTCTTC
>TRBJ1-3|TRBV19|once|NA
CASSILSGNTIYF
TGTGCCAGTAGTATACTCTCTGGAAACACCATATATTTT
>TRBJ2-7|TRBV19|NA|NA
CASSMSAGVAYEQYF
TGTGCCAGTAGTATGTCGGCAGGGGTCGCCTACGAGCAGTACTTC
>TRBJ2-1|TRBV4-2|NA|NA
CASSQGGSGTPGERFF
TGTGCCAGCAGCCAGGGGGGATCGGGTACGCCGGGGGAACGGTTCTTC
>TRBJ2-7|TRBV28|NA|TRBD1
CASSLRDRHSYEQYF
TGTGCCAGCAGTTTGCGGGACAGGCACTCCTACGAGCAGTACTTC
>TRBJ2-1|TRBV5-1|NA|NA
CASSPRGTSQIYNEQFF
TGCGCCAGCAGCCCAAGGGGGACAAGCCAAATCTACAATGAGCAGTTCTTC
>TRBJ1-1|TRBV28|NA|TRBD1
CASSSRGTVEGSTEAFF
TGTGCCAGCAGTTCGCGCGGGACAGTTGAGGGGAGCACTGAAGCTTTCTTT
>TRBJ2-2|TRBV4-1|NA|TRBD2
CASSHRGLAGHANTGELFF
TGCGCCAGCAGCCACCGGGGACTAGCGGGACACGCGAACACCGGGGAGCTGTTTTTT
>TRBJ2-3|TRBV9|NA|NA
CASSPLGGVGDTQYF
TGTGCCAGCAGCCCCCTGGGGGGAGTGGGGGATACGCAGTATTTT
>TRBJ1-5|TRBV20-1|NA|NA
CSGRAQHF
TGCAGTGGCAGGGCCCAGCATTTT
>TRBJ2-1|TRBV9|NA|NA
CASSAGLIGHEQFF
TGTGCCAGCAGCGCGGGGTTAATCGGCCATGAGCAGTTCTTC
>TRBJ2-1|TRBV5-1|NA|NA
CASSLVERNEQFF
TGCGCCAGCAGCTTGGTAGAGCGGAATGAGCAGTTCTTC
>TRBJ2-4|TRBV5-6|NA|NA
CASSPPEMRVLAKNIQYF
TGTGCCAGCAGCCCCCCGGAGATGAGGGTTTTAGCCAAAAACATTCAGTACTTC
>TRBJ2-7|TRBV9|NA|TRBD2
CASSDGTRRDDEQYF
TGTGCCAGCAGCGACGGGACTAGAAGGGACGACGAGCAGTACTTC
>TRBJ1-2|TRBV14|NA|TRBD1
CASSFPGGSHTF
TGTGCCAGCAGCTTCCCAGGGGGCTCGCACACCTTC
>TRBJ2-7|TRBV5-4|NA|TRBD1
CASSSGQGRYEQYF
TGTGCCAGCAGCTCAGGACAGGGCCGGTACGAGCAGTACTTC
>TRBJ2-2|TRBV28|NA|TRBD1
CASRWTGAIDTGELFF
TGTGCCAGCAGGTGGACAGGGGCGATAGACACCGGGGAGCTGTTTTTT
>TRBJ2-7|TRBV7-2|NA|TRBD2
CASSLTSGAYEQYF
TGTGCCAGCAGTCTGACTAGCGGGGCCTACGAGCAGTACTTC
>TRBJ1-5|TRBV5-8|NA|NA
CASSSRDNNQPQHF
TGTGCCAGCAGCTCCAGGGACAACAATCAGCCCCAGCATTTT
>TRBJ1-4|TRBV6-1|NA|TRBD1
CASSGRDRGIGNEKLFF
TGTGCCAGCAGTGGCCGGGACAGGGGGATTGGTAATGAAAAACTGTTTTTT
>TRBJ2-2|TRBV9|once|TRBD2
CASSVDIGRLNTGELFF
TGTGCCAGCAGCGTAGATATCGGGAGGCTAAACACCGGGGAGCTGTTTTTT
>TRBJ2-2|TRBV2|few|NA
CASRKTDSNTGELFF
TGTGCCAGCAGAAAGACAGATTCGAACACCGGGGAGCTGTTTTTT
>TRBJ2-7|TRBV28|NA|NA
CASSFITRGSEQYF
TGTGCCAGCAGTTTTATTACTAGGGGGAGCGAGCAGTACTTC
>TRBJ1-2|TRBV7-9|NA|NA
CASSENHIAGYTF
TGTGCCAGCAGCGAAAACCACATTGCCGGCTACACCTTC
>TRBJ2-1|TRBV6-4|NA|TRBD2
CASSRTSGSYNEQFF
TGTGCCAGCAGTCGGACTAGCGGTTCCTACAATGAGCAGTTCTTC
>TRBJ2-7|TRBV5-1|NA|TRBD2
CASSLPSGSTYEQYF
TGCGCCAGCAGCTTGCCCAGCGGGAGCACCTACGAGCAGTACTTC
>TRBJ2-5|TRBV19|NA|NA
CASSIQEQETQYF
TGTGCCAGTAGTATCCAGGAACAAGAGACCCAGTACTTC
>TRBJ2-3|TRBV5-1|once|NA
CASSSLWGDRKDTQYF
TGCGCCAGCAGTTCACTATGGGGGGATCGGAAAGATACGCAGTATTTT
>TRBJ2-7|TRBV10-3|few|TRBD2
CASKEREFGYEQYF
TGTGCCTCGAAAGAGCGGGAGTTTGGCTACGAGCAGTACTTC
>TRBJ1-2|TRBV6-5|few|TRBD1
CASRPRTGGYTF
TGTGCCAGCAGACCGCGGACAGGAGGCTACACCTTC
>TRBJ2-3|TRBV4-1|few|NA
CASSQAGTDTQYF
TGCGCCAGCAGCCAAGCCGGCACAGATACGCAGTATTTT
>TRBJ2-3|TRBV10-1|NA|NA
CASSVFRGDTQYF
TGCGCCAGCAGTGTTTTTCGGGGAGATACGCAGTATTTT
>TRBJ1-4|TRBV5-1|NA|NA
CASSLVDGNEKLFF
TGCGCCAGCAGCTTGGTTGACGGGAATGAAAAACTGTTTTTT
>TRBJ2-3|TRBV15|NA|TRBD1
CATSRQGASTDTQYF
TGTGCCACCAGCAGGCAGGGGGCTAGCACAGATACGCAGTATTTT
>TRBJ2-3|TRBV19|NA|NA
CASSISAGFTDTQYF
TGTGCCAGTAGTATATCGGCGGGATTCACAGATACGCAGTATTTT
>TRBJ2-5|TRBV5-6|NA|TRBD2
CASSFGEGWGQETQYF
TGTGCCAGCAGCTTCGGGGAGGGGTGGGGGCAAGAGACCCAGTACTTC
>TRBJ2-7|TRBV28|NA|NA
CASSSGGAKGEQYF
TGTGCCAGCAGTTCTGGGGGGGCCAAGGGGGAGCAGTACTTC
>TRBJ2-3|TRBV7-8|NA|TRBD1
CASSSDRGESTDTQYF
TGTGCCAGCAGCTCGGACAGGGGAGAGAGCACAGATACGCAGTATTTT